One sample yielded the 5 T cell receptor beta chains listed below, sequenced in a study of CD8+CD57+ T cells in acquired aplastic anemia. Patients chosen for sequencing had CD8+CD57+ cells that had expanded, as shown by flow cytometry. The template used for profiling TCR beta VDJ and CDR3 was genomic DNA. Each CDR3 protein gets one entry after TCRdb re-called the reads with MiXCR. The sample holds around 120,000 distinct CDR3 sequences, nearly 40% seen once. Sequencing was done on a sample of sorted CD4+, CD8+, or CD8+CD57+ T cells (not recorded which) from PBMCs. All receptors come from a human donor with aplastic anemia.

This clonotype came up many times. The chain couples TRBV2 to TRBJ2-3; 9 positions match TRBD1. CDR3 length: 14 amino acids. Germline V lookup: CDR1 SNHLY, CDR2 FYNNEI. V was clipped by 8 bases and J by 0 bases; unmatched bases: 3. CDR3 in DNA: TGTGCCAGCCGGACAGGGGCGAGCACAGATACGCAGTATTTT. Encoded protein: CASRTGASTDTQYF.

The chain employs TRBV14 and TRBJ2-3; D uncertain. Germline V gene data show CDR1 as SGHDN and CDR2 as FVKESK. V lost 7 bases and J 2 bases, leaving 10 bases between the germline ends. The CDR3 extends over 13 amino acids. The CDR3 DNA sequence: TGTGCCAGCAACCGTCAGGCCACAGATACGCAGTATTTT. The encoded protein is CASNRQATDTQYF.

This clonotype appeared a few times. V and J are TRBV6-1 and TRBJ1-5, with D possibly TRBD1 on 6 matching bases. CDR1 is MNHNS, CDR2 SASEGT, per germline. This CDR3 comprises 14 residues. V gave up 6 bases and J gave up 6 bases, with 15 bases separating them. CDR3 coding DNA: TGTGCCAGCAGGTCGGGGGGGCGAGGTCAGCCCCAGCATTTT. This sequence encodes CASRSGGRGQPQHF.

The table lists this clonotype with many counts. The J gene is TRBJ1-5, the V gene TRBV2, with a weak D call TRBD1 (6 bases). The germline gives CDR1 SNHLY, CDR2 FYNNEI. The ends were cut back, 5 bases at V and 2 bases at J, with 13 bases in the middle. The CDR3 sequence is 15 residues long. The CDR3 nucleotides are TGTGCCAGCAGTTTTAGGGGGTTTGGCAATCAGCCCCAGCATTTT. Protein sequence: CASSFRGFGNQPQHF. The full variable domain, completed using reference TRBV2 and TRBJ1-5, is EPEVTQTPSHQVTQMGQEVILRCVPISNHLYFYWYRQILGQKVEFLVSFYNNEISEKSEIFDDQFSVERPDGSNFTLKIRSTKLEDSAMYFCASSFRGFGNQPQHFGDGTRLSIL.

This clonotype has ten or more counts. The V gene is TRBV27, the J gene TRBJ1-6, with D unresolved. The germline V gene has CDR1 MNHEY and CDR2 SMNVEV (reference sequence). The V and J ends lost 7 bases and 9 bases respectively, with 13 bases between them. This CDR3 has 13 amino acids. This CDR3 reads CASKTNRGSPLHF. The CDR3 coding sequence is TGTGCCAGCAAAACCAATCGTGGTTCACCCCTCCACTTT.